This T cell receptor beta chain comes out of a study of cytomegalovirus exposure and HLA in healthy donors. A multiplex PCR was run with 60 Vbeta primers and 13 Jbeta primers. Some clones are missing from TCRdb's copy, which holds only in-frame ones; the method was immunoSEQ multiplex PCR. The sample lists about 130,000 clones; about 79% were seen once. Study-wide results and caveats: Overall, roughly 150 TCR beta chains were annotated as cytomegalovirus-associated. As was reported, the classifier diagnosed cytomegalovirus status with high specificity and sensitivity.

The CDR3 runs 14 residues. V was trimmed by 2 bases and J by 1 base, leaving 9 bases between them. CDR1 is SGHDT, CDR2 YYEEEE, per germline. About this clone itself: As yet, its antigen is unknown.

The material sequenced was PBMCs. This clonotype was obtained from a man in his fifties or sixties in good health and CMV-seronegative. The chain recombines TRBV5-6 with TRBJ2-5, with a possible D match to TRBD2 (6 bases). This CDR3 reads CASSLGGAQETQYF. CDR3 nucleotides: TGTGCCAGCAGCTTAGGAGGGGCCCAAGAGACCCAGTACTTC.